The clone carrying this TCR beta chain was recorded at least ten times. The antigen is not known. Germline and junction disagree at one end, which may indicate a read error. TCRdb passed the multiplex PCR reads through MiXCR, listing each CDR3 protein once. In the table there are over 70,000 distinct CDR3 sequences, 25% to 35% of which are singletons. These data originate in a study of breast tumors, draining lymph nodes, adjacent tissues. The study's findings and limits: Luminal-like breast cancer showed significantly greater tumor-nontumor repertoire similarity than basal-like breast cancer did.

Breast cancer patients provided tissue from their axillary draining lymph nodes. CDR1 MDHEN and CDR2 SYDVKM come from the germline V gene. The CDR3 runs 17 residues. This clonotype originated in a female donor with breast cancer. Some clones in this sample may be carry-over from other donors' samples. The sample comprised axillary lymph node tissue. The V call is TRBV28, the J call TRBJ2-7, with D perhaps matching TRBD1 (9 bases). CDR3 in DNA: TGTGCCAGCAGCACCGGGGAGGGACAGGGCTTTTTGATCGGCGGGGGGTTC. Protein: CASSTGEGQGFLIGGGF.